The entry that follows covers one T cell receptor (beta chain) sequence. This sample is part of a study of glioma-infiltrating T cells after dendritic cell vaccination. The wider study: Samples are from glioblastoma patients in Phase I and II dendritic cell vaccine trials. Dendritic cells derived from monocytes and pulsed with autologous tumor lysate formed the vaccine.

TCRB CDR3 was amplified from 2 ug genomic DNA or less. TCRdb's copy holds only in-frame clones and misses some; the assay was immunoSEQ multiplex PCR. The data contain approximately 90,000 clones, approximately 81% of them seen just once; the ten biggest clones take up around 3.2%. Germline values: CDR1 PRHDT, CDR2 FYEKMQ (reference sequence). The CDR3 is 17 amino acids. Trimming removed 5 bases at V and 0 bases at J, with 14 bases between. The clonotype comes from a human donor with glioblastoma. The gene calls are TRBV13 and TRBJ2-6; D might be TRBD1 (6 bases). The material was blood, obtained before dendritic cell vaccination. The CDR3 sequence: CASSMTGQSSGANVLTF. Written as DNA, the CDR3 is TGTGCCAGCAGCATGACGGGACAAAGCTCTGGGGCCAACGTCCTGACTTTC.